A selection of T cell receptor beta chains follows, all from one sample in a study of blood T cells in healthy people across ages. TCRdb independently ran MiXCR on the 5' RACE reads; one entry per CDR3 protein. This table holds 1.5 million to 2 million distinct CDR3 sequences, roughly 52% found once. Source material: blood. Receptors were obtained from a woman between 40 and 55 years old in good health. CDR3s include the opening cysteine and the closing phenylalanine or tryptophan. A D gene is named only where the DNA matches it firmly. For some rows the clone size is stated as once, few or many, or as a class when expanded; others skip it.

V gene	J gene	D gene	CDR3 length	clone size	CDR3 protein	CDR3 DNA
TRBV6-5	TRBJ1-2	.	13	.	CASSVVTGYGYTF	TGTGCCAGCAGTGTCGTGACAGGCTATGGCTACACCTTC
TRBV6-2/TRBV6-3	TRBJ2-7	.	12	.	CASGGFSYEQYF	TGTGCCAGCGGAGGGTTTTCCTACGAGCAGTACTTC
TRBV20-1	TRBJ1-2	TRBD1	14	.	CSARRNGGQYGYTF	TGCAGTGCTAGACGCAATGGGGGACAGTATGGCTACACCTTC
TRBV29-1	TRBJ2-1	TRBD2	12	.	CSVVPRGDEQFF	TGCAGCGTAGTACCCCGGGGGGATGAGCAGTTCTTC
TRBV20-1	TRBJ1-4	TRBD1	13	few	CSARTGANEKLFF	TGCAGTGCTCGGACAGGGGCTAATGAAAAACTGTTTTTT
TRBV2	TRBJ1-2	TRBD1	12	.	CATIQGNYGYTF	TGTGCCACCATACAGGGGAACTATGGCTACACCTTC
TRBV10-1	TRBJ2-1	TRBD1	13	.	CASSESDRVEQFF	TGCGCCAGCAGTGAGTCGGACAGGGTGGAGCAGTTCTTC
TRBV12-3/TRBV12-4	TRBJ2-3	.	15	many	CASSLTGPSTDTQYF	TGTGCCAGCAGTTTAACGGGGCCTAGCACAGATACGCAGTATTTT
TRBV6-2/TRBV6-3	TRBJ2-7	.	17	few	CASSSIWGDLINYEQYF	TGTGCCAGCTCCTCTATTTGGGGGGACCTAATAAACTACGAGCAGTACTTC
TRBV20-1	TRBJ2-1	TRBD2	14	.	CSAPTSSSYNEQFF	TGCAGTGCTCCGACTAGCAGCTCCTACAATGAGCAGTTCTTC
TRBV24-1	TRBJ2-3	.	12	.	CATSDSGDTQYF	TGTGCCACCAGTGATAGTGGGGATACGCAGTATTTT
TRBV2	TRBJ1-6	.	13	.	CASSTDNNSPLHF	TGTGCCAGCAGCACGGACAATAATTCACCCCTCCACTTT
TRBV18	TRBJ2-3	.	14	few	CASSAGQPGNTQYF	TGTGCCAGCTCTGCGGGACAACCCGGAAATACGCAGTATTTT
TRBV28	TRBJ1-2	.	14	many	CASSPPGSNYGYTF	TGTGCCAGCAGCCCCCCGGGTTCTAACTATGGCTACACCTTC
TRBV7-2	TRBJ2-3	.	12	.	CASGGAADTQYF	TGTGCCAGCGGGGGTGCCGCAGATACGCAGTATTTT
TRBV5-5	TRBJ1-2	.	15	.	CASSRTDTVRYGYTF	TGTGCCAGCAGCAGGACAGACACAGTTCGCTATGGCTACACCTTC
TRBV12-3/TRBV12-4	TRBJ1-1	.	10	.	CASRQNEAFF	TGTGCCAGCAGGCAAAATGAAGCTTTCTTT
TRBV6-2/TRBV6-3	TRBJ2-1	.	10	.	CASGRYEQFF	TGTGCCAGCGGTCGCTATGAGCAGTTCTTC
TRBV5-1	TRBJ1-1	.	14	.	CASIAPTGHREAFF	TGCGCCAGCATCGCCCCGACAGGCCATCGCGAAGCTTTCTTT
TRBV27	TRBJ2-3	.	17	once	CASTPPGTFSLTDTQYF	TGTGCCAGCACACCGCCCGGGACATTCTCCCTCACAGATACGCAGTATTTT
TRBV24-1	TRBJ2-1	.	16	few	CATSDDTGPTYNEQFF	TGTGCCACCAGTGACGATACAGGGCCCACCTACAATGAGCAGTTCTTC
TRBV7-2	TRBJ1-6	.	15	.	CASSLSRDPNSPLHF	TGTGCCAGCAGTTTAAGCCGGGACCCCAATTCACCCCTCCACTTT
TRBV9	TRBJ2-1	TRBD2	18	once	CASSVGPSGGAVSNEQFF	TGTGCCAGCAGCGTAGGTCCTAGCGGGGGGGCCGTCTCCAATGAGCAGTTCTTC
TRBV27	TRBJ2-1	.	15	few	CASSLYGRGLGEQFF	TGTGCCAGCAGTTTATATGGCAGGGGTTTAGGTGAGCAGTTCTTC
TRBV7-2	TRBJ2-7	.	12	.	CASSLDEYEQYF	TGTGCCAGCAGCTTGGATGAATACGAGCAGTACTTC
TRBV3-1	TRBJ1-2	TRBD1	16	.	CARSHLTGTDLGGYTF	TGTGCCCGCAGCCACCTAACCGGGACAGACTTGGGTGGCTACACCTTC
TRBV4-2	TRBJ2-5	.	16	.	CASSPQVGIQEETQYF	TGTGCCAGCAGCCCCCAGGTGGGAATTCAGGAAGAGACCCAGTACTTC
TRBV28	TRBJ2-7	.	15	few	CASSSTGTSPYEQYF	TGTGCCAGCAGTTCTACCGGGACGTCACCCTACGAGCAGTACTTC
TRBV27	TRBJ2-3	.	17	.	CASSSSATGRVTDTQYF	TGTGCCAGCAGTTCCTCAGCAACAGGGAGAGTCACAGATACGCAGTATTTT
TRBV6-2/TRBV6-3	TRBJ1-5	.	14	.	CASRNGGPNQPQHF	TGTGCCAGCCGAAACGGGGGGCCCAATCAGCCCCAGCATTTT
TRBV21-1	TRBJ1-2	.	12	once	CASSCPRDGYTF	TGTGCCAGCAGCTGCCCTCGGGATGGCTACACCTTC
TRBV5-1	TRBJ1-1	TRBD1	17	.	CASSGRTGGGLNTEAFF	TGCGCCAGCAGCGGAAGGACAGGGGGCGGTTTGAACACTGAAGCTTTCTTT
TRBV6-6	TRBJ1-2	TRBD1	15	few	CASRGQGIRVLGYTF	TGTGCCAGCAGGGGACAGGGGATAAGAGTTCTTGGCTACACCTTC
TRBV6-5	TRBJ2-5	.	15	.	CANSATRGRGETQYF	TGTGCCAACAGTGCCACGAGGGGAAGGGGAGAGACCCAGTACTTC
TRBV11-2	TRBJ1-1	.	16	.	CASSLTLTSPNTEAFF	TGTGCCAGCAGCTTGACGCTGACAAGCCCAAACACTGAAGCTTTCTTT
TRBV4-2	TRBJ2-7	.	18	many	CASSQGLYQNREPYEQYF	TGTGCCAGCAGCCAAGGACTATATCAAAACCGGGAGCCTTACGAGCAGTACTTC